This note documents a single T cell receptor beta chain sequence. This specimen belongs to a study of blood T cell repertoires in COVID-19. Overall study: COVID-19 samples, acute and convalescent, were from the United States, Italy and Spain.

Authors' analysis steps: Cell counts per sample came from amplifying reference gene primers. Method: immunoSEQ multiplex PCR; TCRdb's copy keeps in-frame clones and lacks some. Clone size and the V and J calls come from that table; the DNA yielded D and trimming. The repertoire includes 85,000 to 100,000 clones, roughly 89% of them detected once, and 25% to 30% sits in the top ten. The CDR3 is 17 residues long. The germline gives CDR1 SGHAT, CDR2 FQNNGV. With 2 bases removed from V and 1 base from J, the gap between germline ends came to 16 bases. The chain has TRBV11-2 and TRBJ2-3; unclear D gene. The sequencing input was peripheral blood. The TCR originated in a man in his forties or fifties with active or convalescent COVID-19. CDR3 sequence: CASSLTTRRAGTDTQYF. For the CDR3, the DNA is TGTGCCAGCAGCTTAACCACACGGAGAGCCGGCACAGATACGCAGTATTTT.